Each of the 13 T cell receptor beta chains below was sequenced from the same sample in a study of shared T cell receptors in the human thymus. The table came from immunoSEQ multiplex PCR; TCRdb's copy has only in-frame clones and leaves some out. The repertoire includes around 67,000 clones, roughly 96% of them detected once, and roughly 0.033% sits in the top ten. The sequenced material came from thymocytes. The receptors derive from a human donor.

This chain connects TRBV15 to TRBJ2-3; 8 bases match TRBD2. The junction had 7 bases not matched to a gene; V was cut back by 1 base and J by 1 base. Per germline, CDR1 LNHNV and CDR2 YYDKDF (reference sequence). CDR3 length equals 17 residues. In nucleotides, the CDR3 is TGTGCCACCAGCAGAGGTCAAAAAGCGGGGGGCACAGATACGCAGTATTTT. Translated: CATSRGQKAGGTDTQYF.

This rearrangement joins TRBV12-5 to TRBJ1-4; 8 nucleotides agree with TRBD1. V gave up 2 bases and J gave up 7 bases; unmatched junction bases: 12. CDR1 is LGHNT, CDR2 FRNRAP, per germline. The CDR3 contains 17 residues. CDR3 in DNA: TGTGCTAGTGGTTTGTTACCCCTTGGGGACAGGCGTGAAAAACTGTTTTTT. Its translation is CASGLLPLGDRREKLFF.

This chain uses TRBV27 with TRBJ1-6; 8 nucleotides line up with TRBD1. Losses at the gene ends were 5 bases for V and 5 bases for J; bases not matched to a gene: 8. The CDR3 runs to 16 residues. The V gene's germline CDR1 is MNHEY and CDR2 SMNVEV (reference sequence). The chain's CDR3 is CASSVIRTGHNSPLHF. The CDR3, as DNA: TGTGCCAGCAGTGTGATTCGGACAGGGCATAATTCACCCCTCCACTTT.

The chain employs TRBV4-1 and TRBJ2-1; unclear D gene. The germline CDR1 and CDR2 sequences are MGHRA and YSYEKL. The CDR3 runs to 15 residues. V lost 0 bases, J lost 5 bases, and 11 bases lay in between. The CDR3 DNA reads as TGCGCCAGCAGCCAAGAGGTACCCCCCCACAATGAGCAGTTCTTC. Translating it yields CASSQEVPPHNEQFF.

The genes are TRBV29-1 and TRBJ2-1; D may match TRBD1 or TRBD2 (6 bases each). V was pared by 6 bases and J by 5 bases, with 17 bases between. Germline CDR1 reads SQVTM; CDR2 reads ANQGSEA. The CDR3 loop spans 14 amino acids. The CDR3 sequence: CSVARGLGNNEQFF. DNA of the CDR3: TGCAGCGTCGCCCGGGGGCTCGGGAACAATGAGCAGTTCTTC.

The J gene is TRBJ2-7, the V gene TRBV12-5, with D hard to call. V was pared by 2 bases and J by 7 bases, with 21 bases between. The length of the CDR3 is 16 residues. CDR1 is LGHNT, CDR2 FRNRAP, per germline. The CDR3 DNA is TGTGCTAGTGGTTTGATCCGGGCCCGCCCGGGCCAAGAGCAGTACTTC. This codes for CASGLIRARPGQEQYF.

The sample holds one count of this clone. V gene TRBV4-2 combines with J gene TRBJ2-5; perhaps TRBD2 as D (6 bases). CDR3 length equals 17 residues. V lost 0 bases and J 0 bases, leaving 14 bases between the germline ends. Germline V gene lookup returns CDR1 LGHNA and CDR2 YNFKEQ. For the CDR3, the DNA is TGTGCCAGCAGCCAAGATGGGGACTCATTGTACCAAGAGACCCAGTACTTC. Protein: CASSQDGDSLYQETQYF.

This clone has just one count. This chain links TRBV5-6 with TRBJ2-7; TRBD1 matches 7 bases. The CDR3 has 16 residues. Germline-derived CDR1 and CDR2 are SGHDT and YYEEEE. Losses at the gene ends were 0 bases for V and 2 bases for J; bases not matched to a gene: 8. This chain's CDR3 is CASSLGGQRTPYEQYF. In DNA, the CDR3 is TGTGCCAGCAGCTTGGGGGGACAGCGAACCCCCTACGAGCAGTACTTC.

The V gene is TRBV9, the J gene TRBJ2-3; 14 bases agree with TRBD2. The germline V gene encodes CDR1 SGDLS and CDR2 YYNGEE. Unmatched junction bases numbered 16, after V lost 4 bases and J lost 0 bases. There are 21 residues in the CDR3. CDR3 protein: CASSPLGLAGGNGGSTDTQYF. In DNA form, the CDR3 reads TGTGCCAGCAGCCCCCTCGGACTAGCGGGGGGCAACGGGGGCAGCACAGATACGCAGTATTTT.

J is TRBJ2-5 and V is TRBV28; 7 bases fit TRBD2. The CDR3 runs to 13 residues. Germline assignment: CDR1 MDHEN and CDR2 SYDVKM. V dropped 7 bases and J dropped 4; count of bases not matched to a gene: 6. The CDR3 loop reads CASTTGGSETQYF. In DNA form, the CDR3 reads TGTGCCAGCACTACGGGGGGTTCAGAGACCCAGTACTTC.

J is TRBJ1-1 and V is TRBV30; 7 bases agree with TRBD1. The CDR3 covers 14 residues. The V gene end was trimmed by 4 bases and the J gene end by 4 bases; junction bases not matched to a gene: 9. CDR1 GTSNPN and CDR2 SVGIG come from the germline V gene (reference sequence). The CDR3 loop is CAWTDPGGGTEAFF. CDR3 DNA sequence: TGTGCCTGGACTGACCCAGGGGGAGGCACTGAAGCTTTCTTT.

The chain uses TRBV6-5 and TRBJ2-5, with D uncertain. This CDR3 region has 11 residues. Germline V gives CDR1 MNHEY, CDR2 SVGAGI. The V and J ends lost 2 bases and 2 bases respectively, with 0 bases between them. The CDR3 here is CASSYQETQYF. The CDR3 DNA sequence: TGTGCCAGCAGTTACCAAGAGACCCAGTACTTC.

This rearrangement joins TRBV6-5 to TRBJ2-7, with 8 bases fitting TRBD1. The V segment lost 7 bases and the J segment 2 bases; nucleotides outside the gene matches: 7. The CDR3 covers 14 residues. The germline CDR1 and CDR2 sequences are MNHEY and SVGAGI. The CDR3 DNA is TGTGCCAGCAAGTCTCGGACAGGGACCTACGAGCAGTACTTC. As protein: CASKSRTGTYEQYF.